A selection of T cell receptor beta chains follows, all from one sample in a study of human T cells and chemical hapten exposure. One entry per CDR3 protein results from TCRdb running MiXCR on the RACE reads. The table lists under 95,000 distinct CDR3 sequences, about 8.6% of them singletons. Material for sequencing was whole blood. Receptors were obtained from a female donor in good health. Some clones in this sample may be carry-over from other donors' samples. CDR3s include the opening cysteine and the closing phenylalanine or tryptophan. Expanded clones get a size class; other rows say once, few or many, or leave the size out.

CDR3aa	v_gene	abundance
CATSYGTSGSGTDTQYF	TRBV15	NA
CSARDIRGTEAFF	TRBV20-1	NA
CSVEGASGTYNEQFF	TRBV29-1	few
CASSVAGGYTF	TRBV9	many
CASSYALAYNSPLHF	TRBV6-6	NA
CASSFGQGQPEQYF	TRBV5-4	many
CAWSRIAGPSYNEQFF	TRBV30	few
CASSSLIGTGIYEQYF	TRBV6-2/TRBV6-3	NA
CASTPITPRNITYNEQFF	TRBV9	NA
CASSKGEWAKNIQYF	TRBV3-1	NA
CASRRAASYEQYF	TRBV6-2/TRBV6-3	few
CASSRQGGSPLHF	TRBV2	many
CASSLQGRGNIQYF	TRBV2	NA
CASCPAGGPHEQFF	TRBV28	many
CSASGGISTDTQYF	TRBV20-1	few
CASSQPRDRAGEAFF	TRBV4-1	few
CACSGQPNTEAFF	TRBV30	many
CASSDWDSADYGYTF	TRBV25-1	NA
CSAVLAGVGNTQYF	TRBV29-1	few
CASSFFLQGHSYEQYF	TRBV28	NA
CAIRLTSGYTGELFF	TRBV7-2	many
CASSIIGPPSRSSYEQYF	TRBV19	NA
CAISDGDPARF	TRBV10-3	few
CASSFTATETQYF	TRBV27	few
CAISESGSGYSYNEQFF	TRBV10-3	NA
CASSRGLAGGPSTDTQYF	TRBV4-2	many
CSARDLRNVNTEAFF	TRBV20-1	few
CASSYAGIQETQYF	TRBV18	NA
CASSLMSGTNPYNEQFF	TRBV11-2	few